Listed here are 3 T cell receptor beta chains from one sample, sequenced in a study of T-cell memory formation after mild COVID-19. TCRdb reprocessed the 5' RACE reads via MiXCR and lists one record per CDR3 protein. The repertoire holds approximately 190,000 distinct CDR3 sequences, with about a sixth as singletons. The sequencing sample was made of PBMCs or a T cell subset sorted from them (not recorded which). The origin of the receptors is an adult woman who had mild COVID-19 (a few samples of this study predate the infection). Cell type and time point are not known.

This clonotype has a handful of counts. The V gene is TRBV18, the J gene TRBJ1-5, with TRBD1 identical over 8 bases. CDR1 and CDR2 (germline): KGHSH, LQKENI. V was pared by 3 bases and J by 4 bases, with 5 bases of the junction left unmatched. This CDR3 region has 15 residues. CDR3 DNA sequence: TGTGCCAGCTCACCCAGGACAGGGCTGAATCAGCCCCAGCATTTT. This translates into CASSPRTGLNQPQHF. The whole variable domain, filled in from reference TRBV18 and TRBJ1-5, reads NAGVMQNPRHLVRRRGQEARLRCSPMKGHSHVYWYRQLPEEGLKFMVYLQKENIIDESGMPKERFSAEFPKEGPSILRIQQVVRGDSAAYFCASSPRTGLNQPQHFGDGTRLSIL.

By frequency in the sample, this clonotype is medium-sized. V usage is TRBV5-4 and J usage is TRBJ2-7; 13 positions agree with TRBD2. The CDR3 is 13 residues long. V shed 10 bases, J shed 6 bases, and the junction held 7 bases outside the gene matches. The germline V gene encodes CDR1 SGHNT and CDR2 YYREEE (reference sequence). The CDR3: CASGTSGTIEQYF. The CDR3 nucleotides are TGTGCCTCCGGGACTAGCGGGACGATCGAGCAGTACTTC.

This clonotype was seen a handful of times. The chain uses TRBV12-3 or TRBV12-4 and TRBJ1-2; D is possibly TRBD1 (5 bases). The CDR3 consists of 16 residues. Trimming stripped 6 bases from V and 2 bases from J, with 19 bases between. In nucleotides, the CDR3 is TGTGCCAGCAGACCCGGGACCTCTCAGTGGAACTATGGCTACACCTTC. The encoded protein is CASRPGTSQWNYGYTF.